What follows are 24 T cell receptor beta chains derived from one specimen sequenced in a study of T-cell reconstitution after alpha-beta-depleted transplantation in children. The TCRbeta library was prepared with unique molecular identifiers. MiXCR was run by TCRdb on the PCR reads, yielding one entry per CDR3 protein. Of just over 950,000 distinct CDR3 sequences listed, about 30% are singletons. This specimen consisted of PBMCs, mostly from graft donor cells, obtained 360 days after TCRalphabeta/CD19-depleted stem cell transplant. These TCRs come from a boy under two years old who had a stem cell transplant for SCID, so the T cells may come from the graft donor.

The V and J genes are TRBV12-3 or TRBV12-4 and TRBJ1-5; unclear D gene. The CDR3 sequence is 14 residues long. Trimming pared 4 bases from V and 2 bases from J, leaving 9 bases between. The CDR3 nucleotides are TGTGCCAGCAGTTCGCAGAGGCGCAATCAGCCCCAGCATTTT. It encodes CASSSQRRNQPQHF.

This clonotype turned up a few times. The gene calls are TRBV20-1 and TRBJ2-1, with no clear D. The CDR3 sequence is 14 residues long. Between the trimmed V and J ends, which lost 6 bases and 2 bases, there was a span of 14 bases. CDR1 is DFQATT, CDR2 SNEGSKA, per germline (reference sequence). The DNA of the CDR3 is TGCAGTGCCAGCAGAGACGGCCCCTACAATGAGCAGTTCTTC. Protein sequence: CSASRDGPYNEQFF.

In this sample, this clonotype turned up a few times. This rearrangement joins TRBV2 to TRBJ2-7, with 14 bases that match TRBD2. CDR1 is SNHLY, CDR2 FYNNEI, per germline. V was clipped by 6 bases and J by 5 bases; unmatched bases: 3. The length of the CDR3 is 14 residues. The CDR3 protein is CASRGLAGGHEQYF. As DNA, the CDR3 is TGTGCCAGCAGAGGACTAGCGGGGGGCCACGAGCAGTACTTC. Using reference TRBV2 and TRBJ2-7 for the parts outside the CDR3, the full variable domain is EPEVTQTPSHQVTQMGQEVILRCVPISNHLYFYWYRQILGQKVEFLVSFYNNEISEKSEIFDDQFSVERPDGSNFTLKIRSTKLEDSAMYFCASRGLAGGHEQYFGPGTRLTVT.

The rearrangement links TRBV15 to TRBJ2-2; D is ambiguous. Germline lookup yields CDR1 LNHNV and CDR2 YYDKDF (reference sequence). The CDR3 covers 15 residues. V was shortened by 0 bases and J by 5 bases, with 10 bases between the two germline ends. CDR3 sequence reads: CATSRDLIRTGELFF. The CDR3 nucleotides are TGTGCCACCAGCAGAGATCTAATAAGAACCGGGGAGCTGTTTTTT.

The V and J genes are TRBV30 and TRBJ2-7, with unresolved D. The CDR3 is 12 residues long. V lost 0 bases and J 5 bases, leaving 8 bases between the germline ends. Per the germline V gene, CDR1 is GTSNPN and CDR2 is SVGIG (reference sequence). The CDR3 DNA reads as TGTGCCTGGAGTGTTGTGGGGAACGAGCAGTACTTC. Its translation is CAWSVVGNEQYF. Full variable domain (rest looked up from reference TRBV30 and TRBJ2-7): SQTIHQWPATLVQPVGSPLSLECTVEGTSNPNLYWYRQAAGRGLQLLFYSVGIGQISSEVPQNLSASRPQDRQFILSSKKLLLSDSGFYLCAWSVVGNEQYFGPGTRLTVT.

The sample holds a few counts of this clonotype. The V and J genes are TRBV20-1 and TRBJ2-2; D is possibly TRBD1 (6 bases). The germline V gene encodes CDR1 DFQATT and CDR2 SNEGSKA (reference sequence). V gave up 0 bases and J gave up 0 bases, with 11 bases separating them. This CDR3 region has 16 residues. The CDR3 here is CSARDPTGPNTGELFF. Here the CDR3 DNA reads TGCAGTGCTAGAGACCCGACAGGCCCGAACACCGGGGAGCTGTTTTTT.

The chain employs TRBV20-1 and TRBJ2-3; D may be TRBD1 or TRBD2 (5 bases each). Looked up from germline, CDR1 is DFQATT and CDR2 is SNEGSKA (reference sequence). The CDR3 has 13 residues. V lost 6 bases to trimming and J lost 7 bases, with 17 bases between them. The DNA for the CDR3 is TGCAGTGCATCCCGGGGCTCAATGAATACGCAGTATTTT. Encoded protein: CSASRGSMNTQYF.

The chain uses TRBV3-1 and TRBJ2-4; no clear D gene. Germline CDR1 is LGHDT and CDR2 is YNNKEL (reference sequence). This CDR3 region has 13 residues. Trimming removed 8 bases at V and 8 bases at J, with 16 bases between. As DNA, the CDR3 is TGTGCCAGCCGATGGAGCGAACGGGACATTCAGTACTTC. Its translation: CASRWSERDIQYF. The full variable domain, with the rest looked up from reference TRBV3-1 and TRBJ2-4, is DTAVSQTPKYLVTQMGNDKSIKCEQNLGHDTMYWYKQDSKKFLKIMFSYNNKELIINETVPNRFSPKSPDKAHLNLHINSLELGDSAVYFCASRWSERDIQYFGAGTRLSVL.

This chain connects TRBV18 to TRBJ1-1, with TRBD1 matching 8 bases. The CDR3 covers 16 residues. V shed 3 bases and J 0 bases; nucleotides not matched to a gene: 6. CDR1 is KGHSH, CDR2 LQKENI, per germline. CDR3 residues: CASSPTHRGVNTEAFF. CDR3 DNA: TGTGCCAGCTCACCCACTCACAGGGGGGTGAACACTGAAGCTTTCTTT. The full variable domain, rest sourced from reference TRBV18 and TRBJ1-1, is NAGVMQNPRHLVRRRGQEARLRCSPMKGHSHVYWYRQLPEEGLKFMVYLQKENIIDESGMPKERFSAEFPKEGPSILRIQQVVRGDSAAYFCASSPTHRGVNTEAFFGQGTRLTVV.

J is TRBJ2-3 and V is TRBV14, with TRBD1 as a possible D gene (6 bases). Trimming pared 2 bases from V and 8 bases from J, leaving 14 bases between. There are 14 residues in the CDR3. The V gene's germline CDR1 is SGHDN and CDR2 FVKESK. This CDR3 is CASSQSWDTPTQYF. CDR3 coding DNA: TGTGCCAGCAGCCAATCATGGGACACCCCTACGCAGTATTTT.

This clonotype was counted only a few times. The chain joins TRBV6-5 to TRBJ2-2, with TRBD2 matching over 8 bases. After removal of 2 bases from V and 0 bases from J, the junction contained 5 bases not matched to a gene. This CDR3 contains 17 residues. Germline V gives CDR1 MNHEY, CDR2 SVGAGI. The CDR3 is CASSYRLAHSNTGELFF. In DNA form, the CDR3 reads TGTGCCAGCAGTTACCGACTAGCGCACTCGAACACCGGGGAGCTGTTTTTT.

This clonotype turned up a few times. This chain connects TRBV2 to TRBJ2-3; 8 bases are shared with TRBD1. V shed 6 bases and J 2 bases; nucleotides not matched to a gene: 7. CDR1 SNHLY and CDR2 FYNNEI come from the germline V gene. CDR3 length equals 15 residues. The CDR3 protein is CASSRTGRITDTQYF. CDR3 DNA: TGTGCCAGCAGCCGGACAGGGAGGATCACAGATACGCAGTATTTT.

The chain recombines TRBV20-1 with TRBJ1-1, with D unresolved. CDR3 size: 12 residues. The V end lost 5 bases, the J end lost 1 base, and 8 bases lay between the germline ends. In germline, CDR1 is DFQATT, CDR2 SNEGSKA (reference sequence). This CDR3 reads CSAGRWNTEAFF. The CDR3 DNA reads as TGCAGTGCTGGGAGATGGAACACTGAAGCTTTCTTT.

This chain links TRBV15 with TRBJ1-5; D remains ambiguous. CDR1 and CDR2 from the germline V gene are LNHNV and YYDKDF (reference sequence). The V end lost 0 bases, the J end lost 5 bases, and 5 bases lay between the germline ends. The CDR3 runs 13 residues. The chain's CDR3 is CATSRDQHQPQHF. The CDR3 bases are TGTGCCACCAGCAGAGATCAGCATCAGCCCCAGCATTTT.

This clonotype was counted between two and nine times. DNA for the CDR3: TGTGCCAGCAGTTGGGGCCTTAATCAGCCCCAGCATTTT. This codes for CASSWGLNQPQHF. The chain joins TRBV28 to TRBJ1-5, with a tentative D call TRBD1 (5 bases). The length of the CDR3 is 13 residues. Trimming left V 4 bases short and J 4 bases short, with 8 bases between. Germline V gene lookup returns CDR1 MDHEN and CDR2 SYDVKM.

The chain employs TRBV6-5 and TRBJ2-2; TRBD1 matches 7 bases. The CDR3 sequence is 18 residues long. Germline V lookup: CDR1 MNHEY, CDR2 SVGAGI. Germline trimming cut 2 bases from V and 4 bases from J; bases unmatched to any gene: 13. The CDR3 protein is CASSYPMSGQGVTGELFF. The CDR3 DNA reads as TGTGCCAGCAGTTACCCGATGTCTGGCCAGGGGGTCACCGGGGAGCTGTTTTTT.

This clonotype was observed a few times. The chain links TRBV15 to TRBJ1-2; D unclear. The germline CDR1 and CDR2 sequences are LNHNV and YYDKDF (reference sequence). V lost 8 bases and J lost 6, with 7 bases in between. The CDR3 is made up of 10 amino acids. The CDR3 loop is CATFENGYTF. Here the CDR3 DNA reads TGTGCCACCTTCGAGAATGGCTACACCTTC. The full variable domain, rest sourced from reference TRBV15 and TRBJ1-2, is DAMVIQNPRYQVTQFGKPVTLSCSQTLNHNVMYWYQQKSSQAPKLLFHYYDKDFNNEADTPDNFQSRRPNTSFCFLDIRSPGLGDTAMYLCATFENGYTFGSGTRLTVV.

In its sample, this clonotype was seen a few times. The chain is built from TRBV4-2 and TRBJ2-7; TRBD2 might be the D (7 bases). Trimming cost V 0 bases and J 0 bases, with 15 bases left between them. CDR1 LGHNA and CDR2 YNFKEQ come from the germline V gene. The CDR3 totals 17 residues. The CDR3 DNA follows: TGTGCCAGCAGCCAAGAGGGGGGGGGCCCAAGCTCCTACGAGCAGTACTTC. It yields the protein CASSQEGGGPSSYEQYF.

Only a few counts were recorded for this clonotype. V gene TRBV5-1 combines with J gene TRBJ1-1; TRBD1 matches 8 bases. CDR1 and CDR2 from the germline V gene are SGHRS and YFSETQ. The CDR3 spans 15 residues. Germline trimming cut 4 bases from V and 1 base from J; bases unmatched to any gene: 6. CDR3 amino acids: CASSTDRGGNTEAFF. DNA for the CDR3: TGCGCCAGCAGCACCGACAGGGGAGGGAACACTGAAGCTTTCTTT. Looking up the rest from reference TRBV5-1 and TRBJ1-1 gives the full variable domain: KAGVTQTPRYLIKTRGQQVTLSCSPISGHRSVSWYQQTPGQGLQFLFEYFSETQRNKGNFPGRFSGRQFSNSRSEMNVSTLELGDSALYLCASSTDRGGNTEAFFGQGTRLTVV.

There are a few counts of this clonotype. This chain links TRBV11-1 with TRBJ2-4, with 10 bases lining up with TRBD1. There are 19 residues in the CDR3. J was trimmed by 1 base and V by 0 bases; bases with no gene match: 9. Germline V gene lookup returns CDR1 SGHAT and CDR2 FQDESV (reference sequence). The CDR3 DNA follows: TGTGCCAGCAGCTTAGCCCCGGGACAGGGGAGTTTGGCCAAAAACATTCAGTACTTC. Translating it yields CASSLAPGQGSLAKNIQYF. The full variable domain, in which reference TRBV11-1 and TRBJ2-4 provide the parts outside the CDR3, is EAEVAQSPRYKITEKSQAVAFWCDPISGHATLYWYRQILGQGPELLVQFQDESVVDDSQLPKDRFSAERLKGVDSTLKIQPAELGDSAMYLCASSLAPGQGSLAKNIQYFGAGTRLSVL.

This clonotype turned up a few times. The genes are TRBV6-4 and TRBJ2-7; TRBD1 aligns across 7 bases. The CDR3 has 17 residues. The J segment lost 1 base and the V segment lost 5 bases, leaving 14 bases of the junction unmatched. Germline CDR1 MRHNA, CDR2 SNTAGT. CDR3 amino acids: CASSRLAGTDSSYEQYF. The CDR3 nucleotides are TGTGCCAGCAGTCGACTCGCCGGGACAGACTCTTCCTACGAGCAGTACTTC.

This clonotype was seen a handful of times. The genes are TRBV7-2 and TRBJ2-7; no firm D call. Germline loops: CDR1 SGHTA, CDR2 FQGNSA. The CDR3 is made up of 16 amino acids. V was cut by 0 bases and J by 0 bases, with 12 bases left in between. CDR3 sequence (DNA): TGTGCCAGCAGCTTAGCGCCAGGCATCATCTCCTACGAGCAGTACTTC. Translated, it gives CASSLAPGIISYEQYF.

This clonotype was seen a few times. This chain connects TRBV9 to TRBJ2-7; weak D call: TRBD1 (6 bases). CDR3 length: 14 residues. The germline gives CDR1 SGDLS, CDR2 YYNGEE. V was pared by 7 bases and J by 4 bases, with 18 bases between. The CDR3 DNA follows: TGTGCCAGCTCTCCCATGGCACAGGGTTACGAGCAGTACTTC. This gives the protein CASSPMAQGYEQYF.

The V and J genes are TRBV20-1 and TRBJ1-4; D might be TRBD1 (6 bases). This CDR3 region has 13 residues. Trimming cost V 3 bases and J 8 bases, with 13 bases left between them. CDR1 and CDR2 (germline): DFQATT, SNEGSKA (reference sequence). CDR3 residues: CSARSGAREKLFF. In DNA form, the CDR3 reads TGCAGTGCTAGGTCGGGGGCGCGGGAAAAACTGTTTTTT.